A single sample gave rise to the 4 T cell receptor beta chains below, sequenced in a study of cytomegalovirus exposure and HLA in healthy donors. The PCR made use of 60 Vbeta and 13 Jbeta primers. Clones were sequenced by immunoSEQ multiplex PCR, and TCRdb holds only the in-frame ones, with some missing. The table lists 120,000 or so clones, approximately 68% of them singletons. Sequencing used PBMCs. Source of these receptors: a man aged 25-40 years in good health and CMV-seropositive.

This clone appeared a single time. The CDR3 protein is CASSSGRFPYEQYF. The CDR3 DNA reads TGTGCCAGCAGCAGCGGGAGGTTCCCCTACGAGCAGTACTTC. This chain joins TRBV9 and TRBJ2-7; the match to TRBD2 covers 9 bases. Trimming at V came to 4 bases and at J to 2 bases, leaving 4 bases not matched to a gene. The CDR3 is 14 residues long. From germline, CDR1 is SGDLS and CDR2 YYNGEE. The full variable domain, in which reference TRBV9 and TRBJ2-7 provide the parts outside the CDR3, is DSGVTQTPKHLITATGQRVTLRCSPRSGDLSVYWYQQSLDQGLQFLIQYYNGEERAKGNILERFSAQQFPDLHSELNLSSLELGDSALYFCASSSGRFPYEQYFGPGTRLTVT.

This chain connects TRBV29-1 to TRBJ2-3; D is perhaps TRBD2 (6 bases). The CDR3 is 14 residues long. V was shortened by 6 bases and J by 6 bases, with 19 bases between the two germline ends. Germline CDR1 and CDR2: SQVTM and ANQGSEA. The CDR3 region has the DNA TGCAGCGTGCGCGGGGACCTAAGTGGGGATACGCAGTATTTT. It encodes CSVRGDLSGDTQYF.

The chain joins TRBV2 to TRBJ2-5, with 13 bases that match TRBD2. This CDR3 spans 15 amino acids. Germline assignment: CDR1 SNHLY and CDR2 FYNNEI. The V segment lost 6 bases and the J segment 2 bases; nucleotides outside the gene matches: 3. The CDR3 nucleotides read TGTGCCAGCAGCCCGGGACTAGCGGGACAAGAGACCCAGTACTTC. As protein: CASSPGLAGQETQYF.

The V and J genes are TRBV6-5 and TRBJ1-1; D not resolved. Per germline, CDR1 MNHEY and CDR2 SVGAGI. The germline V and J ends were trimmed by 7 bases and 0 bases, with 15 bases remaining between them. The CDR3 is 15 amino acids. CDR3 loop: CASKFAVTLNTEAFF. CDR3 coding DNA: TGTGCCAGCAAGTTCGCAGTAACGTTGAACACTGAAGCTTTCTTT.